This T cell receptor beta chain was documented in a study of cytomegalovirus exposure and HLA in healthy donors. About the research overall: The 110 million or so unique TCR beta sequences, from 150 million to 200 million T cells, were found by an earlier analysis.

V dropped 2 bases and J dropped 0; count of bases not matched to a gene: 7. There are 17 residues in the CDR3. Germline V gene data show CDR1 as MGHRA and CDR2 as YSYEKL. The PCR was carried out with 60 Vbeta primers and 13 Jbeta primers. Using immunoSEQ multiplex PCR, the repertoire was profiled, and TCRdb retains in-frame clones only, with some absent. Of about 35,000 clones in the sample, 75% to 85% were seen once. This sequence was found in a male donor in good health and CMV-seronegative. This chain connects TRBV4-1 to TRBJ1-1; TRBD1 agrees at 9 bases. What was sequenced was PBMCs. The CDR3 sequence is CASSQRGDRELNTEAFF. For the CDR3, the DNA is TGCGCCAGCAGCCAAAGGGGGGACAGGGAATTGAACACTGAAGCTTTCTTT.